These 2 T cell receptor beta chains share one sample of origin, sequenced in a study of cytomegalovirus exposure and HLA in healthy donors. With 60 Vbeta and 13 Jbeta primers, the PCR was carried out. Assay: immunoSEQ multiplex PCR; the TCRdb copy retains only in-frame clones and omits some. The sample lists over 150,000 clones, approximately 80% seen once, with nearly 3% in the top ten. Sequencing was done on a sample of PBMCs. The receptor source for this set is a woman in her thirties in good health and CMV-seronegative.

The V call is TRBV15, the J call TRBJ2-1; 8 nucleotides align to TRBD2. Unmatched junction bases numbered 9, after V lost 9 bases and J lost 5 bases. This CDR3 contains 14 residues. Germline values: CDR1 LNHNV, CDR2 YYDKDF (reference sequence). The CDR3 protein is CATLGGSGDNEQFF. The CDR3, as DNA: TGTGCCACTCTCGGGGGTAGCGGGGACAATGAGCAGTTCTTC.

The chain uses TRBV5-6 and TRBJ2-5; 12 bases line up with TRBD1. The CDR3 loop spans 18 amino acids. Germline values: CDR1 SGHDT, CDR2 YYEEEE. V shed 5 bases and J 5 bases; nucleotides not matched to a gene: 16. This chain's CDR3 is CASRYGLGDRGRLETQYF. The CDR3 DNA reads as TGTGCCAGCAGATACGGTTTGGGGGACAGGGGGCGCTTGGAGACCCAGTACTTC.